This T cell receptor (beta chain) was identified in a study of early T cells in non-severe SARS-CoV-2 infection. Overall study: Sequenced bulk RNA came from whole blood that was unsorted, and chains were unpaired.

The germline V gene has CDR1 SGHRS and CDR2 YFSETQ. Trimming removed 4 bases from V and 4 bases from J; junction bases left unmatched: 6. This CDR3 is 15 amino acids long. Study-level points and caveats: Missing private and CD4 specificities, VDJdb matching favored anti-spike CD8 responses.

In this sample, this clonotype turned up a few times. Its antigen is not known. The protocol attached unique molecular identifiers to individual cDNA molecules. TCRdb analysed the 5' RACE reads with MiXCR anew, one entry per CDR3 protein. The sample carries tens of thousands of distinct CDR3 sequences, more than 12% recorded once. The receptor was isolated from an adult who was a healthcare worker with PCR-confirmed SARS-CoV-2 infection or an uninfected control (not recorded which). The starting material was whole blood, obtained at baseline. The gene calls are TRBV5-1 and TRBJ2-3, with 10 bases matching TRBD1. The CDR3 loop is CASSPPGTGADTQYF. The DNA of the CDR3 is TGCGCCAGCAGCCCTCCGGGGACAGGGGCAGATACGCAGTATTTT. The variable domain in full, completed from reference TRBV5-1 and TRBJ2-3, reads KAGVTQTPRYLIKTRGQQVTLSCSPISGHRSVSWYQQTPGQGLQFLFEYFSETQRNKGNFPGRFSGRQFSNSRSEMNVSTLELGDSALYLCASSPPGTGADTQYFGPGTRLTVL.